The text below deals with one TCR beta chain. Its target is not known. One end of the junction fails to match germline, which may point to a read error. Germline values: CDR1 DFQATT, CDR2 SNEGSKA (reference sequence). This CDR3 comprises 11 residues. The sample providers were healthy Caucasian people from Russia, aged roughly 6 to 95. A sample-barcoded 5' primer and a J-beta primer mix were used in a second PCR of about 6 to 12 cycles. Each cDNA molecule received a tag from a template-switch adaptor that had 12 random nucleotides. TCRdb called the 5' RACE reads again in MiXCR, with one record for every CDR3 protein. The sample contains fewer than 2,000,000 distinct CDR3 sequences, about 39% of which appear only once. The source of the sample is a study of blood T cells in healthy people across ages. Whole-study results and caveats: Roughly linearly, TCR beta diversity per million T cells fell as age increased. Because donor CMV status was unknown, expanded clonotype changes were possibly confounded.

J is TRBJ1-6 and V is TRBV20-1, with D unresolved. Sequencing was performed on blood. This clonotype was sampled from a human donor in good health. CDR3 DNA sequence: TGCAGTGCTAGGAGTAATTTACCCCTCCACTTT. It is translated as CSARSNLPLHF.